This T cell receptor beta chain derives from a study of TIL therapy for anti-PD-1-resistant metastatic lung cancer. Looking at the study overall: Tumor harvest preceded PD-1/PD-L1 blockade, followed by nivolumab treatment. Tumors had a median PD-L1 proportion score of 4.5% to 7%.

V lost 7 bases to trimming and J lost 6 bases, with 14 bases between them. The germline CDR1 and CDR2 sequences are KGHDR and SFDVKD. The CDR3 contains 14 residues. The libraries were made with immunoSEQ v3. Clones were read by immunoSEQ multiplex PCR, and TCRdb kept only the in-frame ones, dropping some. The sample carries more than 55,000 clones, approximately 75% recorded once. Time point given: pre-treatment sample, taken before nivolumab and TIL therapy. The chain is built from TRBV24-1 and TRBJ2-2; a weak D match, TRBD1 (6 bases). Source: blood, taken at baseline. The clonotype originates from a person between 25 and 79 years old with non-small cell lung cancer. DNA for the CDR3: TGTGCCACCAGCCCCAACAGGGACGCCGGGGAGCTGTTTTTT. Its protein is CATSPNRDAGELFF.